The text below deals with one TCR beta chain. The read comes to an end 3 residues before the CDR3 does, leaving the germline J gene to fill in the end. This record comes from a study of T cells in women clearing cervical HPV infection. The CDR3 is 17 amino acids. V was pared by 3 bases and J by 1 base, with 8 bases of the junction left unmatched. Germline lookup yields CDR1 MGHRA and CDR2 YSYEKL. HPV was found by MY09/MY11 PCR and dot-blot genotyping. Repertoires were generated with immunoSEQ multiplex PCR, while TCRdb's copy carries only in-frame clones and drops some. This specimen shows tens of thousands of clones; the ten leading clones hold about 6.4%.

The rearrangement uses TRBV4-1 and TRBJ1-1; 10 bases fit TRBD1. The source of this sequence is a woman aged 18 to 69 with a cervical HPV16 infection that either progressed to CIN3+ or cleared (not recorded which). The sample comprised blood buffy coat. The CDR3 reads CASSQVGQGVGNTEAFF. The DNA read from the CDR3 is TGCGCCAGCAGCCAGGTCGGACAGGGGGTAGGGAACACTGAA.